Below, 30 T cell receptor beta chains from the same sample are listed, as sequenced in a study of identical twins. TCRdb re-analysed the 5' RACE reads in MiXCR, keeping a single row per CDR3 protein. The sample consists of 200,000 to 250,000 distinct CDR3 sequences, roughly 7.1% of them appearing once. These data were also filed under a second study, of T cells expressing NK-cell markers.

Sequencing input: CD8+ T cells sorted from blood. The receptors were sampled from a young woman in good health.

In its sample, this clonotype was seen a few times. The CDR3 DNA is TGCAGTGGGGGATTAGGCGACACTGAAGCTTTCTTT. It is translated as CSGGLGDTEAFF. The chain is built from TRBV20-1 and TRBJ1-1; D gene uncertain. The length of the CDR3 is 12 residues. The ends were cut back, 7 bases at V and 3 bases at J, with 12 bases in the middle. Germline CDR1 is DFQATT and CDR2 is SNEGSKA (reference sequence).

V is TRBV18 and J is TRBJ2-5; the D gene is possibly TRBD1 (6 bases). Trimming removed 3 bases at V and 3 bases at J, with 11 bases between. CDR1 KGHSH and CDR2 LQKENI come from the germline V gene. The CDR3 totals 14 residues. For the CDR3, the DNA is TGTGCCAGCTCACCTACAGGGCTGGAAGAGACCCAGTACTTC. This translates into CASSPTGLEETQYF. The full variable domain, with the rest looked up from reference TRBV18 and TRBJ2-5, is NAGVMQNPRHLVRRRGQEARLRCSPMKGHSHVYWYRQLPEEGLKFMVYLQKENIIDESGMPKERFSAEFPKEGPSILRIQQVVRGDSAAYFCASSPTGLEETQYFGPGTRLLVL.

V is TRBV4-3 and J is TRBJ2-2; D gene uncertain. The V gene lost 0 bases and the J gene lost 5 bases, with 4 bases spanning the gap. The germline V gene encodes CDR1 LGHNA and CDR2 YSLEER. This CDR3 region has 13 residues. CDR3 sequence: CASSQDFTGELFF. For the CDR3, the DNA is TGCGCCAGCAGCCAAGATTTTACCGGGGAGCTGTTTTTT.

Many counts were recorded for this clonotype. This sequence joins TRBV11-2 and TRBJ2-3; 9 bases match TRBD2. Per germline, CDR1 SGHAT and CDR2 FQNNGV. The CDR3 length is 15 residues. V dropped 5 bases and J dropped 0; count of bases not matched to a gene: 3. CDR3: CASSPLAGSTDTQYF. For the CDR3, the DNA is TGTGCCAGCAGCCCACTAGCGGGTAGCACAGATACGCAGTATTTT.

This clonotype has ten or more counts. This chain joins TRBV7-9 and TRBJ2-5; D may correspond to TRBD1 or TRBD2 (5 bases each). The germline V gene has CDR1 SEHNR and CDR2 FQNEAQ (reference sequence). The V and J ends lost 5 bases and 7 bases respectively, with 17 bases between them. This CDR3 region has 14 residues. CDR3 nucleotides: TGTGCCAGCAGCCCGGGACCTTCCTCGGGGACCCAGTACTTC. Protein: CASSPGPSSGTQYF.

The gene calls are TRBV19 and TRBJ2-5; no clear D gene. V shed 3 bases and J shed 2 bases, with 7 bases lying between them. The germline gives CDR1 LNHDA, CDR2 SQIVND (reference sequence). CDR3 length: 13 residues. The CDR3 region has the DNA TGTGCCAGTAGTATTCTCCTACAAGAGACCCAGTACTTC. It is translated as CASSILLQETQYF.

The J gene is TRBJ2-1, the V gene TRBV7-8; D is ambiguous. The V end lost 7 bases, the J end lost 7 bases, and 11 bases lay between the germline ends. This CDR3 is built from 12 residues. Germline CDR1 SGHVS, CDR2 FQNEAQ. Written as DNA, the CDR3 is TGTGCCAGCATATCGCTCGATAATGAGCAGTTCTTC. Amino acids: CASISLDNEQFF.

V and J are TRBV6-2 or TRBV6-3 and TRBJ2-7; TRBD1 agrees at 8 bases. V shed 0 bases and J 2 bases; nucleotides not matched to a gene: 6. The length of the CDR3 is 16 residues. Germline lookup yields CDR1 MNHEY and CDR2 SVGEGT. CDR3 nucleotides: TGTGCCAGCAGTTACTCCGGACAGGGTGGACCCTACGAGCAGTACTTC. This codes for CASSYSGQGGPYEQYF.

There are a few counts of this clonotype. This rearrangement joins TRBV12-5 to TRBJ2-7, with D unclear. The germline gives CDR1 LGHNT, CDR2 FRNRAP. The CDR3 loop spans 12 amino acids. V was cut by 2 bases and J by 2 bases, with 4 bases left in between. CDR3 sequence: CASGLRTYEQYF. Written as DNA, the CDR3 is TGTGCTAGTGGTTTGCGTACCTACGAGCAGTACTTC.

This clonotype was observed many times. The CDR3 sequence is CASSFWGDEQFF. CDR3 in DNA: TGTGCCAGCAGCTTTTGGGGTGATGAGCAGTTCTTC. The chain carries TRBV5-6 and TRBJ2-1; no reliable D call. Trimming took off 2 bases at V and 8 bases at J, with 8 bases between the two ends. The CDR3 covers 12 residues. The germline V gene has CDR1 SGHDT and CDR2 YYEEEE.

A remark on this clonotype: Compared with germline, one end of the junction differs, possibly owing to a read error. The chain employs TRBV7-9 and TRBJ2-7; no clear D gene. The V gene's germline CDR1 is SEHNR and CDR2 FQNEAQ (reference sequence). This CDR3 spans 13 amino acids. DNA of the CDR3: TGTGCCAGCAGCTTGGGAACAGATTACGATCAGTACTTC. Encoded protein: CASSLGTDYDQYF. The full variable domain, its missing parts supplied by reference TRBV7-9 and TRBJ2-7, is DTGVSQNPRHKITKRGQNVTFRCDPISEHNRLYWYRQTLGQGPEFLTYFQNEAQLEKSRLLSDRFSAERPKGSFSTLEIQRTEQGDSAMYLCASSLGTDYDQYFGPGTRLTVT.

The chain links TRBV4-3 to TRBJ2-5; D may be TRBD1 or TRBD2 (5 bases each). Germline V gives CDR1 LGHNA, CDR2 YSLEER. The CDR3 contains 15 residues. The V gene lost 0 bases and the J gene lost 5 bases, with 13 bases spanning the gap. CDR3 nucleotides: TGCGCCAGCAGCCAAGATGGGTCTGAGGGGGAGACCCAGTACTTC. Residues: CASSQDGSEGETQYF.

The V call is TRBV7-9, the J call TRBJ2-3; 8 bases align to TRBD2. Germline-derived CDR1 and CDR2 are SEHNR and FQNEAQ (reference sequence). CDR3 length: 17 amino acids. Trimming removed 5 bases from V and 3 bases from J; junction bases left unmatched: 13. CDR3 amino acids: CASSPRGSGKTTDTQYF. CDR3 DNA sequence: TGTGCCAGCAGCCCCCGGGGTAGCGGGAAAACGACAGATACGCAGTATTTT. The entire variable domain, with the rest obtained from reference TRBV7-9 and TRBJ2-3, is as follows: DTGVSQNPRHKITKRGQNVTFRCDPISEHNRLYWYRQTLGQGPEFLTYFQNEAQLEKSRLLSDRFSAERPKGSFSTLEIQRTEQGDSAMYLCASSPRGSGKTTDTQYFGPGTRLTVL.

The chain links TRBV29-1 to TRBJ2-2, with D tentatively TRBD1 (5 bases). The length of the CDR3 is 12 residues. Germline loops: CDR1 SQVTM, CDR2 ANQGSEA. V was trimmed by 4 bases and J by 5 bases, leaving 8 bases between them. CDR3 protein: CSVAQGTGELFF. The CDR3 DNA sequence: TGCAGCGTTGCCCAGGGAACCGGGGAGCTGTTTTTT.

There are many counts of this clonotype. J is TRBJ2-1 and V is TRBV6-5; D unresolved. CDR3 length: 15 amino acids. Germline V gene lookup returns CDR1 MNHEY and CDR2 SVGAGI. V lost 5 bases, J lost 5 bases, and 16 bases lay in between. The CDR3 sequence: CASSLPYMDNNEQFF. In nucleotides, the CDR3 is TGTGCCAGCAGTCTACCATACATGGATAACAATGAGCAGTTCTTC.

This clonotype was counted at least ten times. This chain connects TRBV29-1 to TRBJ2-7; 8 bases fit TRBD1. CDR1 is SQVTM and CDR2 is ANQGSEA in the germline V gene. The length of the CDR3 is 14 residues. V dropped 1 base and J dropped 4; count of bases not matched to a gene: 6. CDR3 region: CSVEAVGQGYEQYF. The DNA of the CDR3 is TGCAGCGTTGAAGCCGTCGGACAGGGATACGAGCAGTACTTC.

A few counts support this clonotype. The V call is TRBV12-3 or TRBV12-4, the J call TRBJ2-2; perhaps TRBD2 as D (6 bases). CDR3 length: 15 residues. Deletions cut 8 bases from V and 4 bases from J, with 17 bases between. The CDR3 DNA reads TGTGCCAGCGCCCCCGTGGGAGGAGTCACCGGGGAGCTGTTTTTT. This codes for CASAPVGGVTGELFF.

The rearrangement joins TRBV7-2 to TRBJ2-2; D is unclear. The CDR3 covers 16 residues. The germline V gene has CDR1 SGHTA and CDR2 FQGNSA. Trimming removed 5 bases from V and 4 bases from J, with 17 bases in between. CDR3 DNA: TGTGCCAGCAGCCGCAAGGATCGCTACCTCACCGGGGAGCTGTTTTTT. This gives the protein CASSRKDRYLTGELFF.

In its sample, this clonotype was seen many times. The chain employs TRBV7-9 and TRBJ2-4; D perhaps matches TRBD1 (6 bases). Per germline, CDR1 SEHNR and CDR2 FQNEAQ (reference sequence). V lost 4 bases and J 0 bases, leaving 13 bases between the germline ends. This CDR3 is 16 amino acids long. The DNA for the CDR3 is TGTGCCAGCAGCTCGTTGGGACACATAGCCAAAAACATTCAGTACTTC. This translates into CASSSLGHIAKNIQYF.

The chain links TRBV30 to TRBJ2-7; 8 bases map to TRBD1. CDR3 length: 12 residues. V shed 5 bases and J 3 bases; nucleotides not matched to a gene: 3. Germline V lookup: CDR1 GTSNPN, CDR2 SVGIG (reference sequence). This chain's CDR3 is CAWDGQGYEQYF. CDR3 coding DNA: TGTGCCTGGGACGGACAGGGCTACGAGCAGTACTTC. Drawing the rest from reference TRBV30 and TRBJ2-7, the complete variable domain is SQTIHQWPATLVQPVGSPLSLECTVEGTSNPNLYWYRQAAGRGLQLLFYSVGIGQISSEVPQNLSASRPQDRQFILSSKKLLLSDSGFYLCAWDGQGYEQYFGPGTRLTVT.

This chain links TRBV20-1 with TRBJ2-7; D remains unclear. Per the germline V gene, CDR1 is DFQATT and CDR2 is SNEGSKA (reference sequence). This CDR3 has 13 residues. The V gene lost 3 bases and the J gene lost 2 bases, with 11 bases spanning the gap. Here the CDR3 reads CSASGQVTYEQYF. The CDR3 nucleotides are TGCAGTGCTAGCGGTCAGGTGACCTACGAGCAGTACTTC.

The V gene is TRBV13, the J gene TRBJ2-1; 10 positions agree with TRBD2. The trim removed 5 bases at V and 8 bases at J, leaving 15 bases unmatched. CDR3 length: 17 amino acids. Germline loops: CDR1 PRHDT, CDR2 FYEKMQ (reference sequence). CDR3 region: CASSAGLAETGGDEQFF. The CDR3 bases are TGTGCCAGCAGCGCCGGACTAGCGGAGACCGGGGGGGATGAGCAGTTCTTC.

The J gene is TRBJ1-5, the V gene TRBV9; D not resolved. From germline, CDR1 is SGDLS and CDR2 YYNGEE. The CDR3 is 13 residues long. With 0 bases removed from V and 7 bases from J, the gap between germline ends came to 8 bases. DNA for the CDR3: TGTGCCAGCAGCGTAGCTCTGGGACAGCCCCAGCATTTT. Amino acid sequence: CASSVALGQPQHF.

This chain joins TRBV7-8 and TRBJ2-1, with TRBD2 matching 7 bases. The CDR3 extends over 16 amino acids. Germline-derived CDR1 and CDR2 are SGHVS and FQNEAQ. V was clipped by 1 base and J by 4 bases; unmatched bases: 7. The CDR3 nucleotides read TGTGCCAGCAGCTTAGATCGGGAGCGGGGATACAATGAGCAGTTCTTC. This sequence encodes CASSLDRERGYNEQFF.

The sample holds many counts of this clonotype. The V and J genes are TRBV5-1 and TRBJ2-1; D is possibly TRBD1 or TRBD2 (5 bases each). V dropped 4 bases and J dropped 5 bases, with 16 bases sitting between them. CDR1 and CDR2 (germline): SGHRS, YFSETQ. The CDR3 is 15 amino acids. The CDR3 here is CASSPFGTPNNEQFF. In DNA, the CDR3 is TGCGCCAGCAGCCCGTTCGGGACGCCAAACAATGAGCAGTTCTTC.

This chain joins TRBV12-3 or TRBV12-4 and TRBJ1-5, with a tentative D call TRBD1 (5 bases). Trimming removed 5 bases at V and 2 bases at J, with 10 bases between. The CDR3 covers 14 residues. The CDR3 loop is CASSAGDGNQPQHF. Written as DNA, the CDR3 is TGTGCCAGCAGTGCCGGGGACGGCAATCAGCCCCAGCATTTT.

This clonotype has just a few counts. J is TRBJ2-7 and V is TRBV7-9; 11 nucleotides line up with TRBD1. The CDR3 sequence is 13 residues long. Germline CDR1 reads SEHNR; CDR2 reads FQNEAQ (reference sequence). V lost 7 bases and J lost 4; bases outside the gene matches: 3. CDR3 amino acids: CASTGQGAYEQYF. The CDR3 DNA is TGTGCCAGCACAGGACAGGGGGCATACGAGCAGTACTTC.

In its sample, this clonotype was seen a few times. The gene calls are TRBV9 and TRBJ2-1; no definite D call. Germline V gene sequence: CDR1 SGDLS, CDR2 YYNGEE. V was shortened by 0 bases and J by 6 bases, with 7 bases between the two germline ends. The CDR3 runs to 13 residues. The CDR3 bases are TGTGCCAGCAGCGTAGACGGGTCCAATGAGCAGTTCTTC. Its protein is CASSVDGSNEQFF. The full variable domain, with the rest looked up from reference TRBV9 and TRBJ2-1, is DSGVTQTPKHLITATGQRVTLRCSPRSGDLSVYWYQQSLDQGLQFLIQYYNGEERAKGNILERFSAQQFPDLHSELNLSSLELGDSALYFCASSVDGSNEQFFGPGTRLTVL.

This clonotype was counted between two and nine times. CDR3 sequence: CASTTAGGSTF. The CDR3, as DNA: TGTGCCAGCACCACCGCAGGGGGCAGCACCTTC. This chain uses TRBV12-3 or TRBV12-4 with TRBJ1-2; 8 bases fit TRBD1. CDR3 length equals 11 residues. Trimming cost V 7 bases and J 13 bases; bases outside gene matches: 8.

This clonotype was observed at least ten times. The chain is built from TRBV7-9 and TRBJ2-7; no definite D call. The CDR3 sequence is 11 residues long. With 2 bases removed from V and 7 bases from J, the gap between germline ends came to 6 bases. Germline lookup yields CDR1 SEHNR and CDR2 FQNEAQ (reference sequence). The CDR3 protein is CASSLSQEQYF. CDR3 sequence (DNA): TGTGCCAGCAGCTTAAGTCAAGAGCAGTACTTC.